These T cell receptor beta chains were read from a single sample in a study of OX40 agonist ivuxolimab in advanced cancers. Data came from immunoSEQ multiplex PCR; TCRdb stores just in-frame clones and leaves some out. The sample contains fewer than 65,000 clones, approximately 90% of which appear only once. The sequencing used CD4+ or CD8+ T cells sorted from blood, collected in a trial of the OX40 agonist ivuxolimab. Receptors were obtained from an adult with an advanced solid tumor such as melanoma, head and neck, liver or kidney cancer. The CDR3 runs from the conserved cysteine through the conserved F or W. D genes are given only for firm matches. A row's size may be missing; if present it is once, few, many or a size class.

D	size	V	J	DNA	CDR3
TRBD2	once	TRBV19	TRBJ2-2	TGTGCCAGTAGTATTCTAGCGGGGGATAACACCGGGGAGCTGTTTTTT	CASSILAGDNTGELFF
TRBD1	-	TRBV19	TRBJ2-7	TGTGCCAGTCGTAGGACAGGACAGGACTACGAGCAGTACTTC	CASRRTGQDYEQYF
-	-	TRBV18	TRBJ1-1	TGTGCCAGCCATACTATTAGGAACACTGAAGCTTTCTTT	CASHTIRNTEAFF
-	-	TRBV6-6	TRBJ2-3	TGTGCCAGCACCAAGGAGGGAAGTAGCACAGGTACGCAGTATTTT	CASTKEGSSTGTQYF
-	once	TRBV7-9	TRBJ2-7	TGTGCCAGCAGCCCCCGCGCCTACGAGCAGTACTTC	CASSPRAYEQYF
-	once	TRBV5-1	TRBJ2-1	TGCGCCAGCAGCAATAAAGGCTCCTACAATGAGCAGTTCTTC	CASSNKGSYNEQFF
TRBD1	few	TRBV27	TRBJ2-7	TGTGCCAGCAGCACCGGGACAGCGCGTACCTACGAGCAGTACTTC	CASSTGTARTYEQYF
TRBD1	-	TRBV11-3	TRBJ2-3	TGTGCCAGCAGCAGGACAGGTCTCACAGATACGCAGTATTTT	CASSRTGLTDTQYF
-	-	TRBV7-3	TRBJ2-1	TGTGCCAGCAGCCCTCTCGGGGTTGATGAGCAGTTCTTC	CASSPLGVDEQFF
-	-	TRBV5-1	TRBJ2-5	TGCGCCAGCAGCTTGGTGGCAGGGGAGAGGGAGACCCAGTACTTC	CASSLVAGERETQYF
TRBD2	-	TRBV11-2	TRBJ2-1	TGTGCCAGCAGCTCTGGACTAGCGGGAGGGCATGAGCAGTTCTTC	CASSSGLAGGHEQFF
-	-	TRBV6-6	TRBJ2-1	TGTGCCAGCAGCGTGGGGACTTACAATGAGCAGTTCTTC	CASSVGTYNEQFF